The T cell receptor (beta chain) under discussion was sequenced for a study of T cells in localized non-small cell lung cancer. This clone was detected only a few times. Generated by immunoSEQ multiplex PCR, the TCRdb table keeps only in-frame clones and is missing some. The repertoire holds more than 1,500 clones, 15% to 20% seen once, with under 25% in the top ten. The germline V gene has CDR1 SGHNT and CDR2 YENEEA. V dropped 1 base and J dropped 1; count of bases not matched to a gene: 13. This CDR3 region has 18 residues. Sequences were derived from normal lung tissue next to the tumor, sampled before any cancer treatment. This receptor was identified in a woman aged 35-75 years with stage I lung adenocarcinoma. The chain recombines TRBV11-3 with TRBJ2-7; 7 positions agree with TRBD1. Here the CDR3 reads CASSLVGTASTGSYEQYF. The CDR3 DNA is TGTGCCAGCAGCTTAGTCGGGACAGCCTCCACGGGGTCCTACGAGCAGTACTTC.